This T cell receptor (beta chain) originates from a study of blood T cell repertoires in COVID-19. Measured with immunoSEQ multiplex PCR; TCRdb has only the in-frame clones, and not every one. The data show some 400,000 clones, around 92% seen once. The CDR3 loop spans 16 amino acids. Trimming removed 1 base at V and 10 bases at J, with 20 bases between. Germline V gene sequence: CDR1 GTSNPN, CDR2 SVGIG (reference sequence). The source of this sequence is a woman in her twenties or thirties who had recovered from COVID-19. The sample comprised PBMCs or T cells enriched from blood (not recorded which). V gene TRBV30 combines with J gene TRBJ1-6; TRBD1 might be the D (6 bases). The chain's CDR3 is CAWSARGASSKSPLHF. CDR3 nucleotides: TGTGCCTGGAGTGCGCGGGGGGCGAGTTCAAAGTCACCCCTCCACTTT.